These 20 T cell receptor beta chains originate from one sample sequenced in a study of T cell changes during pregnancy in multiple sclerosis. The data were produced by immunoSEQ multiplex PCR, yet TCRdb's version contains in-frame clones alone and is incomplete. The sample holds just under 65,000 clones, 90% to 95% seen once. The sequencing used peripheral blood, collected after pregnancy. Receptors originate from a female donor in good health, enrolled as a control in a pregnancy study.

The V call is TRBV2, the J call TRBJ1-1, with TRBD1 identical over 8 bases. Looked up from germline, CDR1 is SNHLY and CDR2 is FYNNEI. The CDR3 covers 13 residues. J lost 0 bases, V lost 10 bases, and 4 bases had no gene match. CDR3 coding DNA: TGTGCCACCGGACAGGGCATGAACACTGAAGCTTTCTTT. Protein sequence: CATGQGMNTEAFF. The complete variable domain, with remaining parts taken from reference TRBV2 and TRBJ1-1, reads EPEVTQTPSHQVTQMGQEVILRCVPISNHLYFYWYRQILGQKVEFLVSFYNNEISEKSEIFDDQFSVERPDGSNFTLKIRSTKLEDSAMYFCATGQGMNTEAFFGQGTRLTVV.

This clone has a handful of counts. V usage is TRBV6-4 and J usage is TRBJ1-6, with 9 bases aligning to TRBD1. The CDR3 sequence is 15 residues long. The V gene end was trimmed by 0 bases and the J gene end by 9 bases; junction bases not matched to a gene: 3. CDR1 MRHNA and CDR2 SNTAGT come from the germline V gene. CDR3 amino acids: CASSDSRDRASPLHF. The CDR3 bases are TGTGCCAGCAGTGACTCGAGGGACAGGGCTTCACCCCTCCACTTT.

J is TRBJ2-2 and V is TRBV9, with 14 bases matching TRBD2. This CDR3 spans 16 amino acids. The trim removed 4 bases at V and 7 bases at J, leaving 6 bases unmatched. The V gene's germline CDR1 is SGDLS and CDR2 YYNGEE. The CDR3 reads CASSPRTSGGNGELFF. In nucleotides, the CDR3 is TGTGCCAGCAGCCCACGGACTAGCGGGGGGAACGGGGAGCTGTTTTTT.

This clone was picked up one time. The chain employs TRBV4-3 and TRBJ2-7, with TRBD2 matching over 13 bases. The V segment lost 6 bases and the J segment 2 bases; nucleotides outside the gene matches: 4. The germline V gene has CDR1 LGHNA and CDR2 YSLEER. This CDR3 spans 15 amino acids. In DNA, the CDR3 is TGCGCCAGCAGTCAACTAGCGGGGGGGCCCTACGAGCAGTACTTC. Its protein product is CASSQLAGGPYEQYF.

The J gene is TRBJ1-1, the V gene TRBV7-3; D is undetermined. Germline CDR1 is SGHTA and CDR2 is FQGTGA. The CDR3 contains 13 residues. The V end lost 4 bases, the J end lost 3 bases, and 9 bases lay between the germline ends. The CDR3 region is CASSSSLYTEAFF. The CDR3 DNA reads TGTGCCAGCAGCTCCTCCCTATACACTGAAGCTTTCTTT.

The chain links TRBV16 to TRBJ1-5; perhaps TRBD1 as D (5 bases). Germline V gives CDR1 KGHSY, CDR2 FQNENV. The germline V and J ends were trimmed by 3 bases and 2 bases, with 8 bases remaining between them. There are 14 residues in the CDR3. For the CDR3, the DNA is TGTGCCAGCAGCCAGGGCAGGGGCAATCAGCCCCAGCATTTT. Translating gives CASSQGRGNQPQHF.

Judged by abundance, this clone is medium-sized. This sample includes further DNA sequences coding for the same CDR3. CDR3 sequence (DNA): TGTGCCAGCAGCTTCCAGACAGGGGTGGACACTGAAGCTTTCTTT. Amino acid sequence: CASSFQTGVDTEAFF. The V and J genes are TRBV9 and TRBJ1-1, with TRBD1 identical over 8 bases. The CDR3 runs to 15 residues. Looked up from germline, CDR1 is SGDLS and CDR2 is YYNGEE. V shed 4 bases, J shed 3 bases, and the junction held 8 bases outside the gene matches.

This clone was recorded only once. This sequence joins TRBV6-6 and TRBJ1-3; maybe TRBD1 (5 bases). The V gene lost 2 bases and the J gene lost 1 base, with 6 bases spanning the gap. The germline V gene encodes CDR1 MNHNY and CDR2 SVGAGI (reference sequence). The CDR3 spans 14 residues. The CDR3 sequence: CASSYQGSGNTIYF. The CDR3, as DNA: TGTGCCAGCAGTTACCAGGGATCTGGAAACACCATATATTTT.

The chain uses TRBV18 and TRBJ2-7; tentative D call: TRBD1 (6 bases). Trimming took off 2 bases at V and 1 base at J, with 6 bases between the two ends. The germline V gene has CDR1 KGHSH and CDR2 LQKENI. The CDR3 is made up of 13 amino acids. CDR3 protein: CASSPDRSYEQYF. For the CDR3, the DNA is TGTGCCAGCTCACCAGACAGGTCCTACGAGCAGTACTTC.

The rearrangement joins TRBV27 to TRBJ1-2, with TRBD1 matching 7 bases. CDR3 length: 15 amino acids. V dropped 0 bases and J dropped 4; count of bases not matched to a gene: 5. Germline V gene data show CDR1 as MNHEY and CDR2 as SMNVEV (reference sequence). In DNA, the CDR3 is TGTGCCAGCAGTTTATCACAGGGGTCGGGCTATGGCTACACCTTC. It encodes CASSLSQGSGYGYTF.

The chain carries TRBV27 and TRBJ2-7, with D perhaps TRBD2 (6 bases). The germline V gene has CDR1 MNHEY and CDR2 SMNVEV (reference sequence). CDR3 length: 18 residues. Trimming removed 1 base from V and 5 bases from J, with 24 bases in between. The CDR3 sequence: CASSLLSISGTPPDEQYF. The DNA for the CDR3 is TGTGCCAGCAGTTTATTGTCAATTTCCGGGACTCCTCCGGACGAGCAGTACTTC.

The chain carries TRBV7-9 and TRBJ2-7; weak D call: TRBD2 (5 bases). The CDR3 contains 16 residues. Per germline, CDR1 SEHNR and CDR2 FQNEAQ (reference sequence). Trimming removed 1 base at V and 4 bases at J, with 17 bases between. CDR3: CASSLVSPGRRYEQYF. The DNA of the CDR3 is TGTGCCAGCAGCTTAGTCTCTCCCGGCAGGAGGTACGAGCAGTACTTC.

The CDR3 DNA reads as TGTGCCAGCTCACCGCAGGGGAGGGATCGCTACACCTTC. Protein sequence: CASSPQGRDRYTF. V usage is TRBV18 and J usage is TRBJ1-2; TRBD1 is a possible D gene (6 bases). Trimming took off 3 bases at V and 9 bases at J, with 14 bases between the two ends. The germline V gene has CDR1 KGHSH and CDR2 LQKENI. CDR3 length: 13 residues.

This chain joins TRBV5-1 and TRBJ1-6; possible D gene TRBD1, 5 bases. This CDR3 spans 16 amino acids. In germline, CDR1 is SGHRS, CDR2 YFSETQ. The V gene lost 1 base and the J gene lost 0 bases, with 8 bases spanning the gap. CDR3 residues: CASSLQGFSYNSPLHF. DNA of the CDR3: TGCGCCAGCAGCTTGCAGGGATTCTCCTATAATTCACCCCTCCACTTT.

The chain employs TRBV11-2 and TRBJ1-2, with D hard to call. V lost 4 bases and J 4 bases, leaving 13 bases between the germline ends. The CDR3 runs to 14 residues. In germline, CDR1 is SGHAT, CDR2 FQNNGV. The CDR3 region has the DNA TGTGCCAGCAGCTCCCAGGCAGGCATCTATGGCTACACCTTC. Its protein is CASSSQAGIYGYTF. Together with reference TRBV11-2 and TRBJ1-2, the CDR3 gives the full variable domain: EAGVAQSPRYKIIEKRQSVAFWCNPISGHATLYWYQQILGQGPKLLIQFQNNGVVDDSQLPKDRFSAERLKGVDSTLKIQPAKLEDSAVYLCASSSQAGIYGYTFGSGTRLTVV.

This CDR3 reads CASSRGGTQETQYF. In DNA form, the CDR3 reads TGTGCCAGCAGCAGGGGGGGTACGCAAGAGACCCAGTACTTC. V is TRBV5-5 and J is TRBJ2-5, with D possibly TRBD2 on 7 matching bases. CDR3 length: 14 amino acids. Trimming removed 4 bases at V and 2 bases at J, with 12 bases between. Germline V CDR1 and CDR2: SGHKS, YYEKEE (reference sequence).

V is TRBV18 and J is TRBJ2-7; 9 bases match TRBD1. This CDR3 is built from 13 residues. V was clipped by 5 bases and J by 6 bases; unmatched bases: 5. Per germline, CDR1 KGHSH and CDR2 LQKENI. CDR3 loop: CASSSGTGSEQYF. CDR3 in DNA: TGTGCCAGCTCATCCGGGACAGGGAGCGAGCAGTACTTC.

The rearrangement joins TRBV11-3 to TRBJ2-2, with 13 nucleotides matching TRBD2. The germline CDR1 and CDR2 sequences are SGHNT and YENEEA. This CDR3 contains 16 residues. V was pared by 3 bases and J by 6 bases, with 4 bases of the junction left unmatched. The CDR3 DNA is TGTGCCAGCAGCTTCCGACTAGCGGGGGGATCCGGGGAGCTGTTTTTT. It is translated as CASSFRLAGGSGELFF. The full variable domain, completed using reference TRBV11-3 and TRBJ2-2, is EAGVVQSPRYKIIEKKQPVAFWCNPISGHNTLYWYLQNLGQGPELLIRYENEEAVDDSQLPKDRFSAERLKGVDSTLKIQPAELGDSAVYLCASSFRLAGGSGELFFGEGSRLTVL.

V usage is TRBV4-3 and J usage is TRBJ1-4; D not resolved. Germline assignment: CDR1 LGHNA and CDR2 YSLEER. V was shortened by 4 bases and J by 0 bases, with 12 bases between the two germline ends. The CDR3 has 16 residues. Written as DNA, the CDR3 is TGCGCCAGCAGCCCCCGAGGAGTAGCAACTAATGAAAAACTGTTTTTT. It is translated as CASSPRGVATNEKLFF.

This sequence joins TRBV27 and TRBJ1-1; tentatively, D is TRBD1 (5 bases). The CDR3 runs to 14 residues. Germline V gene lookup returns CDR1 MNHEY and CDR2 SMNVEV (reference sequence). With 5 bases removed from V and 1 base from J, the gap between germline ends came to 11 bases. The CDR3 sequence: CASSTGMSNTEAFF. The CDR3, as DNA: TGTGCCAGCAGTACAGGAATGTCGAACACTGAAGCTTTCTTT.